This is a list of T cell receptor beta chains from one sample in a study of OX40 agonist ivuxolimab in advanced cancers. Assay: immunoSEQ multiplex PCR; the TCRdb copy retains only in-frame clones and omits some. The sample carries approximately 66,000 clones, roughly 85% recorded once. This sample comprised CD4+ or CD8+ T cells sorted from blood, obtained in a trial of the OX40 agonist ivuxolimab. The receptor set was obtained from an adult with an advanced solid tumor such as melanoma, head and neck, liver or kidney cancer. Both conserved end residues are part of each CDR3. Fields, in order: J gene, D gene, clone size, V gene, CDR3 DNA, CDR3 protein. The D gene is left open where the match is weak. Part of the rows lack a size; the others show once, few, many or a class for expanded clones.

J gene: TRBJ2-5
D gene: TRBD2
clone size: -
V gene: TRBV5-6
CDR3 DNA: TGTGCCAGCAGCTCCGAGGGGACTAGCGGGGGCAAGACCCAGTACTTC
CDR3 protein: CASSSEGTSGGKTQYF

J gene: TRBJ2-5
D gene: -
clone size: -
V gene: TRBV29-1
CDR3 DNA: TGCAGCGTTGGGGGGGGGCCCCAAGAGACCCAGTACTTC
CDR3 protein: CSVGGGPQETQYF

J gene: TRBJ2-5
D gene: -
clone size: -
V gene: TRBV7-2
CDR3 DNA: TGTGCCAGCAGCCCCGTTTGGACTCCTGACAATTACCAAGAGACCCAGTACTTC
CDR3 protein: CASSPVWTPDNYQETQYF

J gene: TRBJ1-5
D gene: -
clone size: -
V gene: TRBV7-3
CDR3 DNA: TGTGCCAGCAGCTCCTCTTGGGGTCAGCCCCAGCATTTT
CDR3 protein: CASSSSWGQPQHF

J gene: TRBJ2-3
D gene: TRBD1
clone size: once
V gene: TRBV19
CDR3 DNA: TGTGCCAGTACCCCGGACAGGGACATCGGCACAGATACGCAGTATTTT
CDR3 protein: CASTPDRDIGTDTQYF

J gene: TRBJ2-2
D gene: -
clone size: -
V gene: TRBV2
CDR3 DNA: TGTGCCAGCCAAAGGGAAACCGGGGAGCTGTTTTTT
CDR3 protein: CASQRETGELFF

J gene: TRBJ2-2
D gene: -
clone size: -
V gene: TRBV18
CDR3 DNA: TGTGCCAGCTCACCAGGTCCGACCGGGGAGCTGTTTTTT
CDR3 protein: CASSPGPTGELFF

J gene: TRBJ1-2
D gene: -
clone size: -
V gene: TRBV5-1
CDR3 DNA: TGCGCCAGCAGCTTACAGCCCCTCTATGGCTACACCTTC
CDR3 protein: CASSLQPLYGYTF

J gene: TRBJ2-5
D gene: TRBD2
clone size: few
V gene: TRBV7-2
CDR3 DNA: TGTGCCAGCAGAATGGGGCTAGCGGGGGGCCAAGAGACCCAGTACTTC
CDR3 protein: CASRMGLAGGQETQYF

J gene: TRBJ1-4
D gene: TRBD1
clone size: -
V gene: TRBV6-1
CDR3 DNA: TGTGCCAGCAGTGAAGTCTTTGGGACAGGGGACGCAAAACTGTTTTTT
CDR3 protein: CASSEVFGTGDAKLFF

J gene: TRBJ1-6
D gene: -
clone size: few
V gene: TRBV2
CDR3 DNA: TGTGCCAGCAGCCTATATAGGGGAGAGGGATCACCCCTCCACTTT
CDR3 protein: CASSLYRGEGSPLHF

J gene: TRBJ1-6
D gene: TRBD1
clone size: -
V gene: TRBV19
CDR3 DNA: TGTGCCAGTAGAAGGGACAGCTATTCACCCCTCCACTTT
CDR3 protein: CASRRDSYSPLHF

J gene: TRBJ2-1
D gene: -
clone size: -
V gene: TRBV6-5
CDR3 DNA: TGTGCCAGCACCCGGGAAGGGGTTTACAATGAGCAGTTCTTC
CDR3 protein: CASTREGVYNEQFF

J gene: TRBJ2-3
D gene: -
clone size: -
V gene: TRBV6-5
CDR3 DNA: TGTGCCAGCAGTTACTCGCGACACCTCAGCACAGATACGCAGTATTTT
CDR3 protein: CASSYSRHLSTDTQYF

J gene: TRBJ1-6
D gene: -
clone size: -
V gene: TRBV7-2
CDR3 DNA: TGTGCCAGCAGCAGGACCGCTGAAAGGAATTCACCCCTCCACTTT
CDR3 protein: CASSRTAERNSPLHF

J gene: TRBJ2-2
D gene: -
clone size: -
V gene: TRBV7-3
CDR3 DNA: TGTGCCAGCAGGACGGGCCTAACCGGGGAGCTGTTTTTT
CDR3 protein: CASRTGLTGELFF

J gene: TRBJ2-1
D gene: TRBD2
clone size: -
V gene: TRBV9
CDR3 DNA: TGTGCCAGCAGCGTAGCTAGCCAGCGGGATCTGAATGAGCAGTTCTTC
CDR3 protein: CASSVASQRDLNEQFF

J gene: TRBJ2-7
D gene: TRBD2
clone size: -
V gene: TRBV10-2
CDR3 DNA: TGCGCCAGCACCCCCAGGACTAGCGGGAGCTACGAGCAGTACTTC
CDR3 protein: CASTPRTSGSYEQYF

J gene: TRBJ2-7
D gene: TRBD1
clone size: -
V gene: TRBV7-9
CDR3 DNA: TGTGCCAGCAGCTTAGATTCGACAGGGATTAACCACGAGCAGTACTTC
CDR3 protein: CASSLDSTGINHEQYF

J gene: TRBJ1-3
D gene: TRBD1
clone size: few
V gene: TRBV5-1
CDR3 DNA: TGCGCCAGCACCGGACAGGGGGACACCATATATTTT
CDR3 protein: CASTGQGDTIYF

J gene: TRBJ1-3
D gene: TRBD1
clone size: few
V gene: TRBV7-9
CDR3 DNA: TGTGCCACCCCCGAGGGGGCAGGAAACACCATATATTTT
CDR3 protein: CATPEGAGNTIYF

J gene: TRBJ2-5
D gene: -
clone size: -
V gene: TRBV7-2
CDR3 DNA: TGTGCCAGCAGGGAAGGGGGAGCAGAGACCCAGTACTTC
CDR3 protein: CASREGGAETQYF

J gene: TRBJ1-2
D gene: -
clone size: -
V gene: TRBV7-7
CDR3 DNA: TGTGCTAGCAGCCCGCTGGGTGGGAACTATGGCTACACCTTC
CDR3 protein: CASSPLGGNYGYTF

J gene: TRBJ1-5
D gene: -
clone size: -
V gene: TRBV19
CDR3 DNA: TGTGCCAGTAGTACTCTCAGGGCGTTGGATCAGCCCCAGCATTTT
CDR3 protein: CASSTLRALDQPQHF

J gene: TRBJ1-2
D gene: -
clone size: -
V gene: TRBV7-9
CDR3 DNA: TGTGCCAGCAGCCGAGACGGGTTTTCAGATCTCCTTAACTATGGCTACACCTTC
CDR3 protein: CASSRDGFSDLLNYGYTF

J gene: TRBJ1-4
D gene: TRBD1
clone size: -
V gene: TRBV7-9
CDR3 DNA: TGTGCCAGCAGCCCCAGGGACAGGGTTCGTGAAAAACTGTTTTTT
CDR3 protein: CASSPRDRVREKLFF

J gene: TRBJ2-1
D gene: TRBD1
clone size: once
V gene: TRBV4-1
CDR3 DNA: TGCGCCAGCAGCCAAGGGGACAGGGAGGTGGTGGTGGGGCAGTTCTTC
CDR3 protein: CASSQGDREVVVGQFF

J gene: TRBJ2-3
D gene: -
clone size: -
V gene: TRBV5-1
CDR3 DNA: TGCGCCAGCAGCTTGCGGTGGCCGGACCAAGGCACAGATACGCAGTATTTT
CDR3 protein: CASSLRWPDQGTDTQYF

J gene: TRBJ1-2
D gene: -
clone size: -
V gene: TRBV5-1
CDR3 DNA: TGCGCCAGCAGCTACGACACGAACTATGGCTACACCTTC
CDR3 protein: CASSYDTNYGYTF

J gene: TRBJ2-2
D gene: -
clone size: once
V gene: TRBV4-1
CDR3 DNA: TGCGCCAGCAGCCGTGACTATGGCACCGGGGAGCTGTTTTTT
CDR3 protein: CASSRDYGTGELFF

J gene: TRBJ2-2
D gene: TRBD1
clone size: -
V gene: TRBV5-4
CDR3 DNA: TGTGCCAGCAGCTCTCGACAGGGGGCGTACACCGGGGAGCTGTTTTTT
CDR3 protein: CASSSRQGAYTGELFF

J gene: TRBJ2-2
D gene: TRBD1
clone size: few
V gene: TRBV5-1
CDR3 DNA: TGCGCCAGCAGCTCGGGACAGGGCACCGGGGAGCTGTTTTTT
CDR3 protein: CASSSGQGTGELFF

J gene: TRBJ1-2
D gene: -
clone size: -
V gene: TRBV5-4
CDR3 DNA: TGTGCCAGCAGCTTGCCCAGGGAGGATGGCTACACCTTC
CDR3 protein: CASSLPREDGYTF

J gene: TRBJ2-5
D gene: -
clone size: -
V gene: TRBV18
CDR3 DNA: TGTGCCAGCTCACCGTCCCTAGGCGCGAGGTACCAAGAGACCCAGTACTTC
CDR3 protein: CASSPSLGARYQETQYF

J gene: TRBJ2-2
D gene: -
clone size: -
V gene: TRBV7-7
CDR3 DNA: TGTGCTAGCAGCTTACGGGGGTCCGGGGAGCTGTTTTTT
CDR3 protein: CASSLRGSGELFF

J gene: TRBJ1-1
D gene: -
clone size: -
V gene: TRBV27
CDR3 DNA: TGTGCCAGCAGGACAGGAACGAACACTGAAGCTTTCTTT
CDR3 protein: CASRTGTNTEAFF

J gene: TRBJ2-5
D gene: TRBD2
clone size: -
V gene: TRBV5-1
CDR3 DNA: TGCGCCAGCGCGGGGGGGCCTGAGGAGACCCAGTACTTC
CDR3 protein: CASAGGPEETQYF

J gene: TRBJ2-5
D gene: -
clone size: -
V gene: TRBV7-3
CDR3 DNA: TGTGCCAGCAGCTTAGGGGGACCCTCCCGAGAGACCCAGTACTTC
CDR3 protein: CASSLGGPSRETQYF

J gene: TRBJ1-2
D gene: -
clone size: few
V gene: TRBV6-5
CDR3 DNA: TGTGCCAGCAGGGAACAGGGTTACGTCGGCTACACCTTC
CDR3 protein: CASREQGYVGYTF

J gene: TRBJ2-1
D gene: -
clone size: -
V gene: TRBV7-2
CDR3 DNA: TGTGCCAGCAGCTTAAAGGGGCGGGACAATGAGCAGTTCTTC
CDR3 protein: CASSLKGRDNEQFF

J gene: TRBJ2-1
D gene: -
clone size: -
V gene: TRBV10-1
CDR3 DNA: TGCGCCAGCAGTGAGTCGAACAGTTACAATGAGCAGTTCTTC
CDR3 protein: CASSESNSYNEQFF

J gene: TRBJ2-1
D gene: -
clone size: -
V gene: TRBV6-1
CDR3 DNA: TGTGCCAGCAGTGGCAGGAAAGGGAATGAGCAGTTCTTC
CDR3 protein: CASSGRKGNEQFF

J gene: TRBJ2-2
D gene: -
clone size: -
V gene: TRBV5-4
CDR3 DNA: TGTGCCAGCAGCTTGGGACAGGCTCGGGACACCGGGGAGCTGTTTTTT
CDR3 protein: CASSLGQARDTGELFF

J gene: TRBJ1-2
D gene: -
clone size: -
V gene: TRBV19
CDR3 DNA: TGTGCCAGTAGTATAGCGAGCCATCTCTACACCTTC
CDR3 protein: CASSIASHLYTF

J gene: TRBJ1-4
D gene: -
clone size: once
V gene: TRBV7-2
CDR3 DNA: TGTGCCAGCAGCTTAGCCCCAGGGGTGGGTGAAAAACTGTTTTTT
CDR3 protein: CASSLAPGVGEKLFF

J gene: TRBJ1-4
D gene: -
clone size: -
V gene: TRBV7-2
CDR3 DNA: TGTGCCAGCAGCTTAACGTCCCGGAGGGAACTGTTTTTT
CDR3 protein: CASSLTSRRELFF

J gene: TRBJ2-7
D gene: TRBD2
clone size: -
V gene: TRBV5-3
CDR3 DNA: TGTGCCAGAACATTTCGAGAGCGGGAGGGCCGGTCCTACGAGCAGTACTTC
CDR3 protein: CARTFREREGRSYEQYF

J gene: TRBJ1-4
D gene: -
clone size: -
V gene: TRBV28
CDR3 DNA: TGTGCCAGCAGGGCCCTACCCAACCCGAATGAAAAACTGTTTTTT
CDR3 protein: CASRALPNPNEKLFF

J gene: TRBJ2-1
D gene: TRBD2
clone size: -
V gene: TRBV18
CDR3 DNA: TGTGCCAGCTCACCGGGACTAGCTCCGCTCTCCTACAATGAGCAGTTCTTC
CDR3 protein: CASSPGLAPLSYNEQFF

J gene: TRBJ2-7
D gene: TRBD2
clone size: -
V gene: TRBV29-1
CDR3 DNA: TGCAGCGTGCGGGGTAGCGGGAGTACCTACGAGCAGTACTTC
CDR3 protein: CSVRGSGSTYEQYF

J gene: TRBJ2-2
D gene: TRBD2
clone size: -
V gene: TRBV10-3
CDR3 DNA: TGTGCCATCAGTGAGCCTAGCGGGGGTAACACCGGGGAGCTGTTTTTT
CDR3 protein: CAISEPSGGNTGELFF

J gene: TRBJ2-4
D gene: -
clone size: -
V gene: TRBV28
CDR3 DNA: TGTGCCAGCAGTTTAGCGGGAGCCAAAAACATTCAGTACTTC
CDR3 protein: CASSLAGAKNIQYF

J gene: TRBJ1-5
D gene: -
clone size: -
V gene: TRBV2
CDR3 DNA: TGTGCCAGCAAGGAGGGGGACCTCAATCAGCCCCAGCATTTT
CDR3 protein: CASKEGDLNQPQHF

J gene: TRBJ2-7
D gene: -
clone size: -
V gene: TRBV21-1
CDR3 DNA: TGTGCCAGCAGCAACAGGCCTAGCGGGTTCTCCTACGAGCAGTACTTC
CDR3 protein: CASSNRPSGFSYEQYF

J gene: TRBJ2-7
D gene: TRBD2
clone size: -
V gene: TRBV9
CDR3 DNA: TGTGCCAGCAGCGTAGCTAGCGGGAGTGAGCAGTACTTC
CDR3 protein: CASSVASGSEQYF

J gene: TRBJ2-3
D gene: TRBD1
clone size: -
V gene: TRBV7-3
CDR3 DNA: TGTGCCAGCAGCCGACAGGGGGCGACAGATACGCAGTATTTT
CDR3 protein: CASSRQGATDTQYF

J gene: TRBJ1-1
D gene: -
clone size: -
V gene: TRBV7-2
CDR3 DNA: TGTGCCAGCAGCTTAGAGGCAGCGAACACTGAAGCTTTCTTT
CDR3 protein: CASSLEAANTEAFF

J gene: TRBJ2-5
D gene: TRBD1
clone size: -
V gene: TRBV5-1
CDR3 DNA: TGCGCCAGCAGCTTGGTTGCAGGGGGCCAAGGGGTGACCCAGTACTTC
CDR3 protein: CASSLVAGGQGVTQYF

J gene: TRBJ2-3
D gene: TRBD2
clone size: -
V gene: TRBV5-1
CDR3 DNA: TGCGCCAGCAGCTTGGATACTAGCGGGATCACAGATACGCAGTATTTT
CDR3 protein: CASSLDTSGITDTQYF

J gene: TRBJ1-2
D gene: -
clone size: -
V gene: TRBV5-1
CDR3 DNA: TGCGCCAGCAGCTTGATCCCCGACGGCTATGGCTACACCTTC
CDR3 protein: CASSLIPDGYGYTF